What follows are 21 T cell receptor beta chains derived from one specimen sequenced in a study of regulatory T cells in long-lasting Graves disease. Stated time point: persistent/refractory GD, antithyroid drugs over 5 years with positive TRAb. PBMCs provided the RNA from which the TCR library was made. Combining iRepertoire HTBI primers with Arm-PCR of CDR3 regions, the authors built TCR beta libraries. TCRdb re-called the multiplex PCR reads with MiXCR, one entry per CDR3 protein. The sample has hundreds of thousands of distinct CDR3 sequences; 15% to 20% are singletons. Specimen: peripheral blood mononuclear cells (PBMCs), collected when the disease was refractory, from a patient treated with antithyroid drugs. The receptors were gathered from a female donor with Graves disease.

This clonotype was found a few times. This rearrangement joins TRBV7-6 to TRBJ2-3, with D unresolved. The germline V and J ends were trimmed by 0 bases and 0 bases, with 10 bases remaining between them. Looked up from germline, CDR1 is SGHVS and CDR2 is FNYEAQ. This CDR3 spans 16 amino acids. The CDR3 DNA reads TGTGCCAGCAGCTTAGCGACGGCAGCTAGCACAGATACGCAGTATTTT. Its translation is CASSLATAASTDTQYF.

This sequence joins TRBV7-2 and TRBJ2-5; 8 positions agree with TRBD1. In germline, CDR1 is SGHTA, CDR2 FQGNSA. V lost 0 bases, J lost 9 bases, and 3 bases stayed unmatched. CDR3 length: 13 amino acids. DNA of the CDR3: TGTGCCAGCAGCTTAGCCGGACAGGGTTCCCAGTACTTC. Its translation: CASSLAGQGSQYF. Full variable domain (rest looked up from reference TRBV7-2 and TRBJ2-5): GAGVSQSPSNKVTEKGKDVELRCDPISGHTALYWYRQSLGQGLEFLIYFQGNSAPDKSGLPSDRFSAERTGGSVSTLTIQRTQQEDSAVYLCASSLAGQGSQYFGPGTRLLVL.

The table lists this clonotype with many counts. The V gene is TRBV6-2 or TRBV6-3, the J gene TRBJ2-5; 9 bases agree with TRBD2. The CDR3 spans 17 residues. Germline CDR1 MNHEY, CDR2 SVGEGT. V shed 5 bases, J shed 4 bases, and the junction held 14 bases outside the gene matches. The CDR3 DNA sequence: TGTGCCAGCAGTGTAGCCCCTCGGCGGGGGGGCCGAGAGACCCAGTACTTC. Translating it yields CASSVAPRRGGRETQYF.

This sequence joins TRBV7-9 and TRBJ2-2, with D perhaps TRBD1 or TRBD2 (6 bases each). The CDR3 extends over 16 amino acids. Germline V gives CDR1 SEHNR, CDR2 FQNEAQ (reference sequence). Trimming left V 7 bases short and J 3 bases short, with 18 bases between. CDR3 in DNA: TGTGCCAGCATCCCACCGGGGGCAGGGGACACCGGGGAGCTGTTTTTT. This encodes CASIPPGAGDTGELFF.

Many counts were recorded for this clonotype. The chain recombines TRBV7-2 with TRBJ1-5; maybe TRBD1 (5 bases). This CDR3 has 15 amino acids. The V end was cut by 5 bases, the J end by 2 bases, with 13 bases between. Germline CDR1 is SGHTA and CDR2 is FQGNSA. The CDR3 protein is CASSGSRGGNQPQHF. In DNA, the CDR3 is TGTGCCAGCAGCGGAAGTAGGGGAGGCAATCAGCCCCAGCATTTT. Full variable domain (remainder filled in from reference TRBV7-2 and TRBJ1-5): GAGVSQSPSNKVTEKGKDVELRCDPISGHTALYWYRQSLGQGLEFLIYFQGNSAPDKSGLPSDRFSAERTGGSVSTLTIQRTQQEDSAVYLCASSGSRGGNQPQHFGDGTRLSIL.

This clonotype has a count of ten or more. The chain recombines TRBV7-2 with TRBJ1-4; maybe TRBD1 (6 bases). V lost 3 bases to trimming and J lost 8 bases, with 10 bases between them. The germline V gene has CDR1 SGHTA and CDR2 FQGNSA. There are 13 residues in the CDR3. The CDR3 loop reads CASSFQGREKLFF. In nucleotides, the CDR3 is TGTGCCAGCAGCTTCCAGGGGCGGGAAAAACTGTTTTTT.

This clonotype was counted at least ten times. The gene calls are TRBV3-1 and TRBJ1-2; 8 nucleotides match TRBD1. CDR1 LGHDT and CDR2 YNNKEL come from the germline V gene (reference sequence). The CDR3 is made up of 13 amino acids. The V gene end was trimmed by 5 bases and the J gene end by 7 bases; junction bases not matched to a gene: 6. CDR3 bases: TGTGCCAGCAGCTCAGGGGGCCGGCGTGGCTACACCTTC. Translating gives CASSSGGRRGYTF.

Here the CDR3 reads CASSLMLGANEKLFF. The CDR3 nucleotides are TGTGCCAGCAGCTTAATGCTGGGAGCTAATGAAAAACTGTTTTTT. The gene calls are TRBV11-3 and TRBJ1-4, with unresolved D. This CDR3 has 15 residues. V was trimmed by 2 bases and J by 3 bases, leaving 10 bases between them. CDR1 SGHNT and CDR2 YENEEA come from the germline V gene. Full variable domain (outside the CDR3, taken from reference TRBV11-3 and TRBJ1-4): EAGVVQSPRYKIIEKKQPVAFWCNPISGHNTLYWYLQNLGQGPELLIRYENEEAVDDSQLPKDRFSAERLKGVDSTLKIQPAELGDSAVYLCASSLMLGANEKLFFGSGTQLSVL.

The CDR3 region is CASSQDVRSHEQFF. Written as DNA, the CDR3 is TGTGCCAGCAGCCAAGATGTACGTAGCCATGAGCAGTTCTTC. This chain joins TRBV3-1 and TRBJ2-1; D remains unclear. CDR3 length: 14 residues. The germline gives CDR1 LGHDT, CDR2 YNNKEL (reference sequence). The V gene lost 0 bases and the J gene lost 8 bases, with 11 bases spanning the gap.

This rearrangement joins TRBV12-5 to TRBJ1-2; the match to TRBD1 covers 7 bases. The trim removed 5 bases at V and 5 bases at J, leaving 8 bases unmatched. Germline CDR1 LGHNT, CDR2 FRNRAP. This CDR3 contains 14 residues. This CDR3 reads CASGPETGIYGYTF. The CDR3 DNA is TGTGCTAGTGGTCCGGAGACAGGGATATATGGCTACACCTTC.

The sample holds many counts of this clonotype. The CDR3 sequence is CASSYWGGEQYF. The CDR3 DNA reads as TGTGCCAGCAGTTACTGGGGAGGCGAGCAGTACTTC. The genes are TRBV6-5 and TRBJ2-7; perhaps TRBD2 as D (6 bases). The germline gives CDR1 MNHEY, CDR2 SVGAGI. The CDR3 length is 12 residues. V lost 1 base and J lost 6, with 7 bases in between.

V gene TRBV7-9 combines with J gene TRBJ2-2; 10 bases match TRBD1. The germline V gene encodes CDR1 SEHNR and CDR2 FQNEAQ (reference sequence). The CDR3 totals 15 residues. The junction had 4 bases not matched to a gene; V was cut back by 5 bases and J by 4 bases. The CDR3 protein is CASSGDRGTTGELFF. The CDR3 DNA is TGTGCCAGCAGCGGGGACAGGGGAACCACCGGGGAGCTGTTTTTT.

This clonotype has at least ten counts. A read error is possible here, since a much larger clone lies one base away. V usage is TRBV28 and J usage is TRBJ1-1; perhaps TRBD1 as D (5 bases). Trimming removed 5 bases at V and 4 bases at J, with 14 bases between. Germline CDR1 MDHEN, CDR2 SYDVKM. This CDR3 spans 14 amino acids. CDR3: CASSPGTVSTEAFF. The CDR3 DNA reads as TGTGCCAGCAGTCCCGGGACGGTGAGCACTGAAGCTTTCTTT.

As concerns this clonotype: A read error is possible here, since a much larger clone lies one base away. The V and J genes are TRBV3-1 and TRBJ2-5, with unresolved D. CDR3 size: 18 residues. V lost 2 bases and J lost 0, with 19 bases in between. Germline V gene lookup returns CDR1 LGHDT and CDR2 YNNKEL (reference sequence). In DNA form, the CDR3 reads TGTGCCAGCAGCCAATCATTATCGGGCCCCTCGTACCAAGAGACCCAGTACTTC. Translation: CASSQSLSGPSYQETQYF.

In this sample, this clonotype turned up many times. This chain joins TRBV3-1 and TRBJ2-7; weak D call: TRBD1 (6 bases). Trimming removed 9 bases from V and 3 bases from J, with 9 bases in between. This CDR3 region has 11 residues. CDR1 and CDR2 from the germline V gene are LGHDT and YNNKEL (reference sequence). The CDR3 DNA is TGTGCCAGTCGACAGGACTACGAGCAGTACTTC. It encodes CASRQDYEQYF.

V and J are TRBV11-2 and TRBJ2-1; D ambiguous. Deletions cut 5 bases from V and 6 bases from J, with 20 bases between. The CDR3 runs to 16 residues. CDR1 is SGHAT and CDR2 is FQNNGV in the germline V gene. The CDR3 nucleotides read TGTGCCAGCAGCCAAGGGTTCTTCCCAAGCTTCAATGAGCAGTTCTTC. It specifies CASSQGFFPSFNEQFF.

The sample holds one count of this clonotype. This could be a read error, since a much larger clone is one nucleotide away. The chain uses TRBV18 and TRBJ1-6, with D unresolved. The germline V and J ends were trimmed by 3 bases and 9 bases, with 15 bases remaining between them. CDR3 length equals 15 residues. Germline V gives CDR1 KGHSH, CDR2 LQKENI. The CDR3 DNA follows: TGTGCCAGCTCACCTAACTTACCAAGCGGTTCACCCCTCCACTTT. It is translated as CASSPNLPSGSPLHF.

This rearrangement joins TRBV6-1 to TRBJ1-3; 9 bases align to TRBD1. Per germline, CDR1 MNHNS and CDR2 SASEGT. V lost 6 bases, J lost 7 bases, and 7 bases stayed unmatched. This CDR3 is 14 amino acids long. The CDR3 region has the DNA TGTGCCAGCAGGAACAGGGGGCGAGGGAACACCATATATTTT. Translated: CASRNRGRGNTIYF.

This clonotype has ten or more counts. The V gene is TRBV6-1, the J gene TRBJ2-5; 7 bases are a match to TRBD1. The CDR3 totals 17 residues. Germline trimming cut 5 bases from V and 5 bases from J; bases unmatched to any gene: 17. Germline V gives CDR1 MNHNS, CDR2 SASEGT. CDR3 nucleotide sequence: TGTGCCAGCAGTCCTCGCGTTGACAGGGTGGCGTCGGAGACCCAGTACTTC. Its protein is CASSPRVDRVASETQYF.

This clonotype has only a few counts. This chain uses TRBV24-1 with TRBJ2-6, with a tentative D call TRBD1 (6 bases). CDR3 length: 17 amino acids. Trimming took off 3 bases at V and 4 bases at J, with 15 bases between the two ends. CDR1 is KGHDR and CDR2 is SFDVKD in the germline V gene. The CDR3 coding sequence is TGTGCCACCAGTGATGATTCAGGGGTGGCAGGGGCCAACGTCCTGACTTTC. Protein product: CATSDDSGVAGANVLTF.

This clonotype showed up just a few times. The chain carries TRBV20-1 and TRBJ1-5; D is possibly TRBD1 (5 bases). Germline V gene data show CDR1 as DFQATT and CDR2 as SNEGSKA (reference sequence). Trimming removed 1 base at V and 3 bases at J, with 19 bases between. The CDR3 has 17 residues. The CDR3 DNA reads TGCAGTGCTAGAGCCCCTGCGAGGGGATGGCACAATCAGCCCCAGCATTTT. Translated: CSARAPARGWHNQPQHF.